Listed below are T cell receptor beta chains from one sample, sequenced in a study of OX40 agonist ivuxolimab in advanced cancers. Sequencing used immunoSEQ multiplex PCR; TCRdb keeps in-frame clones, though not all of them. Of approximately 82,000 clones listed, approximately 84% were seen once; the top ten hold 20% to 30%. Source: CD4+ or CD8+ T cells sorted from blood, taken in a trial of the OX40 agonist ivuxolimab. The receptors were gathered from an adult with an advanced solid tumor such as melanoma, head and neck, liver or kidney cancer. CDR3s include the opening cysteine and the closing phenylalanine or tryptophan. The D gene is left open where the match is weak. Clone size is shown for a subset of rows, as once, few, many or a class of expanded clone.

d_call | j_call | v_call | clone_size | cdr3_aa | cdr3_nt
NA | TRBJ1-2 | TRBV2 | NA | CASRGVGGSRYGYTF | TGTGCCAGCAGGGGAGTTGGGGGGTCCCGCTATGGCTACACCTTC
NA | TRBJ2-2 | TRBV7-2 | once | CASSLAVGNTGELFF | TGTGCCAGCAGCTTAGCGGTCGGGAACACCGGGGAGCTGTTTTTT
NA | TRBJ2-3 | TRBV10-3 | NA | CAISAGLATDTQYF | TGTGCCATCAGTGCTGGACTTGCCACAGATACGCAGTATTTT
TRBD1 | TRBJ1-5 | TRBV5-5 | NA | CASSLDGTGGSQPQHF | TGTGCCAGCAGCTTGGATGGGACAGGGGGAAGTCAGCCCCAGCATTTT
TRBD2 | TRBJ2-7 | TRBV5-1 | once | CASSLRAGGQGYEQYF | TGCGCCAGCAGCTTGAGGGCGGGGGGTCAGGGCTACGAGCAGTACTTC
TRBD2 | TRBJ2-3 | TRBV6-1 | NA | CASTLTSPPDTQYF | TGTGCCAGCACCCTGACTAGCCCGCCAGATACGCAGTATTTT
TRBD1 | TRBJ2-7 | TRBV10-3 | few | CATSGTDASEQYF | TGTGCCACCTCCGGGACAGACGCATCCGAGCAGTACTTC
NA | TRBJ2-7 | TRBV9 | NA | CASSVADSPYEQYF | TGTGCCAGCAGCGTGGCGGACAGTCCCTACGAGCAGTACTTC
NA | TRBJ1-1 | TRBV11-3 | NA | CASSPRTGPNTEAFF | TGTGCCAGCAGCCCTCGAACAGGGCCGAACACTGAAGCTTTCTTT
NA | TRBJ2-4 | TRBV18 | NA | CASSLTWGAQKNIQYF | TGTGCCAGCTCCCTTACTTGGGGGGCTCAGAAAAACATTCAGTACTTC
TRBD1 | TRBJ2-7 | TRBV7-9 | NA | CASVTGVYEQYF | TGTGCCAGCGTCACAGGGGTATACGAGCAGTACTTC
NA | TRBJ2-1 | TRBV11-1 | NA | CASRPRRGDGNEQFF | TGTGCCAGCAGGCCAAGACGGGGCGATGGTAATGAGCAGTTCTTC
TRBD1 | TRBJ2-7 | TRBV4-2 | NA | CASSRDRGGEQYF | TGTGCCAGCAGCAGGGACAGGGGAGGCGAGCAGTACTTC
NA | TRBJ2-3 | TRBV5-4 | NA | CASSLAQGPSTDTQYF | TGTGCCAGCAGCTTGGCGCAGGGACCGAGCACAGATACGCAGTATTTT
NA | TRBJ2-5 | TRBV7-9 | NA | CASSPRQNQETQYF | TGTGCCAGCAGCCCGAGACAGAACCAAGAGACCCAGTACTTC
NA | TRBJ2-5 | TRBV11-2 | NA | CASSLVGPQETQYF | TGTGCCAGCAGCTTAGTGGGCCCCCAAGAGACCCAGTACTTC
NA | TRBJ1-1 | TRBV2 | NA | CASSERALSAEAFF | TGTGCCAGCAGTGAAAGGGCTTTGAGCGCTGAAGCTTTCTTT
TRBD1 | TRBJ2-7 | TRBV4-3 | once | CASSLQGASSYEQYF | TGCGCCAGCAGCCTCCAGGGGGCGAGCTCCTACGAGCAGTACTTC
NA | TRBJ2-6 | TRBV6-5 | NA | CASVPAGANVLTF | TGTGCCAGCGTGCCGGCTGGGGCCAACGTCCTGACTTTC
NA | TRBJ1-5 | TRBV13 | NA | CASSSRTASSNQPQHF | TGTGCCAGCAGCTCCCGGACAGCAAGTAGCAATCAGCCCCAGCATTTT
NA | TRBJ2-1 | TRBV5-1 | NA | CASSLAGVRDNEQFF | TGCGCCAGCAGCTTGGCCGGGGTTAGAGACAATGAGCAGTTCTTC
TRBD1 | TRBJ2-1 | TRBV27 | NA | CASAPAGGVYNEQFF | TGTGCCAGCGCACCTGCAGGGGGTGTCTACAATGAGCAGTTCTTC
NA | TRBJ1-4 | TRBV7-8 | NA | CASSLARGPDEKLFF | TGTGCCAGCAGCTTAGCACGGGGACCGGACGAAAAACTGTTTTTT
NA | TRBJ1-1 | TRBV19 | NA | CASSIAGGRVSTEAFF | TGTGCCAGTAGTATAGCTGGTGGCAGGGTTAGCACTGAAGCTTTCTTT
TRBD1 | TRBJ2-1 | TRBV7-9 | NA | CASSAWTGLLDEQFF | TGTGCCAGCAGCGCGTGGACAGGGCTATTAGATGAGCAGTTCTTC
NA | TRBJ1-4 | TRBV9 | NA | CASSVATNEKLFF | TGTGCCAGCAGCGTAGCAACTAATGAAAAACTGTTTTTT
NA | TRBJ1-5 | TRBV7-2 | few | CASSLLRGQPQHF | TGTGCCAGCAGCCTACTACGGGGTCAGCCCCAGCATTTT
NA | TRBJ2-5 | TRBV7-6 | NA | CASSGSGEGQETQYF | TGTGCCAGCAGCGGTAGCGGTGAGGGCCAAGAGACCCAGTACTTC
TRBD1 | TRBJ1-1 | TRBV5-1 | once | CASSPGGGTDTEAFF | TGCGCCAGCAGCCCAGGGGGCGGGACGGACACTGAAGCTTTCTTT
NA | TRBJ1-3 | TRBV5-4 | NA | CASSLRGSGNTIYF | TGTGCCAGCAGCTTGAGGGGCTCTGGAAACACCATATATTTT
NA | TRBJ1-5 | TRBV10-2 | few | CASSEWNNQPQHF | TGCGCCAGCAGTGAGTGGAATAATCAGCCCCAGCATTTT
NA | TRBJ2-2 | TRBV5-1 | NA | CASSLVLDWPNTGELFF | TGCGCCAGCAGCTTGGTGCTCGACTGGCCGAACACCGGGGAGCTGTTTTTT
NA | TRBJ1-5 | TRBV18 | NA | CASSPAGTNQPQHF | TGTGCCAGCTCACCGGCAGGAACGAATCAGCCCCAGCATTTT